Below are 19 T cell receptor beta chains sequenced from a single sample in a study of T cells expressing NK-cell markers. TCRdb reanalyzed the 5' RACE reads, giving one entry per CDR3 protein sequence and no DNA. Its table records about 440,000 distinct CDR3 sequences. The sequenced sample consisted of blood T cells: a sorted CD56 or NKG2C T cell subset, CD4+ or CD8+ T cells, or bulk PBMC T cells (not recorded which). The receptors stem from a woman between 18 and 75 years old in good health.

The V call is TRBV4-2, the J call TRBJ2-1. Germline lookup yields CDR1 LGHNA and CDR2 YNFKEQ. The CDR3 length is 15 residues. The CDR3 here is CASSQGQGPYNEQFF.

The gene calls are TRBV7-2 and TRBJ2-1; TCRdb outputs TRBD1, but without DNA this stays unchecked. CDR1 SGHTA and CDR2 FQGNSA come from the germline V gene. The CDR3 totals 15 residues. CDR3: CASSRGQFLSNEQFF.

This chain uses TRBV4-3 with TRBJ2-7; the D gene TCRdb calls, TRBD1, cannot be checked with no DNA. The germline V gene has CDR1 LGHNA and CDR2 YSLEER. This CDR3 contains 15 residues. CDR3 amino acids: CASSQEPGEAYEQYF.

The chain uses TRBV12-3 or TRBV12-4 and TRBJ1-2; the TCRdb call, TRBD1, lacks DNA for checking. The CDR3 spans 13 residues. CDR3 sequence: CASRGRGHYGYTF.

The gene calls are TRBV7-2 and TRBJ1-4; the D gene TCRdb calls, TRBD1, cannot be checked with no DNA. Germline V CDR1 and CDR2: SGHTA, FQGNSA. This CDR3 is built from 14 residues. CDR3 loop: CASSLGGVGEKLFF.

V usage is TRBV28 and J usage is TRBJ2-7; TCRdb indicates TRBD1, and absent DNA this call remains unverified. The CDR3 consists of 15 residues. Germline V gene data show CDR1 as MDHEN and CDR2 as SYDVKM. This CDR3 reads CASSRTGDFGYEQYF. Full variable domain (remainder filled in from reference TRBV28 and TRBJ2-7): DVKVTQSSRYLVKRTGEKVFLECVQDMDHENMFWYRQDPGLGLRLIYFSYDVKMKEKGDIPEGYSVSREKKERFSLILESASTNQTSMYLCASSRTGDFGYEQYFGPGTRLTVT.

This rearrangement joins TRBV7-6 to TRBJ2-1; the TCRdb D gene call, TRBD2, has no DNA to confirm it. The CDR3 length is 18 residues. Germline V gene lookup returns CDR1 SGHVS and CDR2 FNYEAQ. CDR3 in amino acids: CASSLNPVTSGGHNEQFF.

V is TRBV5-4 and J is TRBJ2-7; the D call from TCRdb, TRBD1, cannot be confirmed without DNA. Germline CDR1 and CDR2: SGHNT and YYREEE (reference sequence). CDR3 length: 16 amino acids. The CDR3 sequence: CASSLASGRYPYEQYF.

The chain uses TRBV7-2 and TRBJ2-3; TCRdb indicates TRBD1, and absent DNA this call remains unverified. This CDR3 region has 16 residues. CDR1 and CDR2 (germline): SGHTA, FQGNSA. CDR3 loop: CASSSGQGGGTDTQYF.

The CDR3 protein is CASSWGGDTQYF. This chain joins TRBV6-5 and TRBJ2-3; TCRdb proposes TRBD1, but this gene call is untestable without DNA. Germline CDR1 is MNHEY and CDR2 is SVGAGI. This CDR3 is 12 amino acids long.

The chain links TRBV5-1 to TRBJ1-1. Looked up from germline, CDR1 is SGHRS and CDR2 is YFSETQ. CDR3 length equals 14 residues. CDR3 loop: CASSLPSSNTEAFF.

Here the CDR3 reads CSASAPGLAGIEQYF. The chain has TRBV20-1 and TRBJ2-7; TCRdb's assignment of TRBD2 cannot be checked, as there is no DNA. The CDR3 consists of 15 residues. Germline CDR1 and CDR2: DFQATT and SNEGSKA (reference sequence).

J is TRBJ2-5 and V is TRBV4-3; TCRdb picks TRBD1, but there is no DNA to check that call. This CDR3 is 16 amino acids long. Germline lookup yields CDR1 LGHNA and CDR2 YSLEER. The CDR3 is CASSQDGGTGSETQYF.

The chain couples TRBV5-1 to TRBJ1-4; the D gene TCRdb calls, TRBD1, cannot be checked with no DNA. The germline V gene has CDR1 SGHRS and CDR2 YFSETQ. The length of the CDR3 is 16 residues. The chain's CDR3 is CASSYGQGGGTEKLFF.

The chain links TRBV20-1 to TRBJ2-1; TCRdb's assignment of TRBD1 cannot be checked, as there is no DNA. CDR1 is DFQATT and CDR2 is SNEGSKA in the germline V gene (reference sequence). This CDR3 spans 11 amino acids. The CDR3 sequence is CSASGAGEQFF.

CDR3 protein: CASSLVGRQRGTEAFF. The rearrangement uses TRBV7-9 and TRBJ1-1. The CDR3 runs to 16 residues. Germline-derived CDR1 and CDR2 are SEHNR and FQNEAQ (reference sequence).

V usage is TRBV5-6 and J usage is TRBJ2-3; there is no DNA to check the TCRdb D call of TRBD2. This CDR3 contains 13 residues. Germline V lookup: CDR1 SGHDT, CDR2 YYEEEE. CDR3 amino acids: CASSWDTGGTMYF. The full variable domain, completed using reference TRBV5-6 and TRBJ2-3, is DAGVTQSPTHLIKTRGQQVTLRCSPKSGHDTVSWYQQALGQGPQFIFQYYEEEERQRGNFPDRFSGHQFPNYSSELNVNALLLGDSALYLCASSWDTGGTMYFGPGTRLTVL.

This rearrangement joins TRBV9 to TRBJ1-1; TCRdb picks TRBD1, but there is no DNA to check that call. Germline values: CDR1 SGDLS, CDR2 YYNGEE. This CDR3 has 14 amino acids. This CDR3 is CASSVGGVGTEAFF. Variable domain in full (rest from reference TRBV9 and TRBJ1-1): DSGVTQTPKHLITATGQRVTLRCSPRSGDLSVYWYQQSLDQGLQFLIQYYNGEERAKGNILERFSAQQFPDLHSELNLSSLELGDSALYFCASSVGGVGTEAFFGQGTRLTVV.

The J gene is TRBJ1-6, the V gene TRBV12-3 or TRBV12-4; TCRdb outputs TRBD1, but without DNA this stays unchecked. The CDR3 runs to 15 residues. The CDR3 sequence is CASRYSGTDNSPLHF.